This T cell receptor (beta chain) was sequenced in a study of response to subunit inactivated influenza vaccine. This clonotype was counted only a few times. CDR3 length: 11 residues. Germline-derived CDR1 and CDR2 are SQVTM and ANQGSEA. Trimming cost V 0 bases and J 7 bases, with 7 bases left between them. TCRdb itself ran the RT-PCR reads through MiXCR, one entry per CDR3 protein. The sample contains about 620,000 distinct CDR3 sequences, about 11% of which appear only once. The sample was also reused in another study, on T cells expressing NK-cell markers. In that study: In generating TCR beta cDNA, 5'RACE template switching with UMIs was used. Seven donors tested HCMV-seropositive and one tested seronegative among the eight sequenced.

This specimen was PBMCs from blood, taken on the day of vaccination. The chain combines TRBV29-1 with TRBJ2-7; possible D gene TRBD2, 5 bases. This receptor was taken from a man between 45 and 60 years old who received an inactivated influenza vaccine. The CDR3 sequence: CSVEDRGEQYF. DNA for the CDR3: TGCAGCGTTGAAGATCGGGGAGAGCAGTACTTC.